These 14 T cell receptor beta chains were all obtained from the same sample, sequenced in a study of cytomegalovirus exposure and HLA in healthy donors. The PCR made use of 60 Vbeta and 13 Jbeta primers. Profiled with immunoSEQ multiplex PCR; TCRdb holds only in-frame clones, not every one. The sample lists 95,000 to 100,000 clones; approximately 72% were seen once. The sequencing input was PBMCs. The receptors stem from a woman aged 40-49 years in good health and CMV-seronegative.

The genes are TRBV29-1 and TRBJ1-4; TRBD1 is a possible D gene (5 bases). Germline CDR1 SQVTM, CDR2 ANQGSEA. This CDR3 is built from 13 residues. With 0 bases removed from V and 13 bases from J, the gap between germline ends came to 15 bases. CDR3 sequence reads: CSVEESWGRGLFF. The CDR3, as DNA: TGCAGCGTTGAAGAATCCTGGGGTAGGGGACTGTTTTTT.

This clone was observed a single time. This chain connects TRBV19 to TRBJ2-3, with TRBD2 identical over 13 bases. The CDR3 spans 18 residues. Unmatched junction bases numbered 12, after V lost 5 bases and J lost 4 bases. Germline loops: CDR1 LNHDA, CDR2 SQIVND (reference sequence). CDR3 protein: CASSSRLAGGLPSDTQYF. The DNA of the CDR3 is TGTGCCAGTAGTTCCAGACTAGCGGGAGGCCTTCCTTCAGATACGCAGTATTTT. Variable domain in full (rest from reference TRBV19 and TRBJ2-3): DGGITQSPKYLFRKEGQNVTLSCEQNLNHDAMYWYRQDPGQGLRLIYYSQIVNDFQKGDIAEGYSVSREKKESFPLTVTSAQKNPTAFYLCASSSRLAGGLPSDTQYFGPGTRLTVL.

The genes are TRBV2 and TRBJ2-2, with D maybe TRBD2 (5 bases). Germline assignment: CDR1 SNHLY and CDR2 FYNNEI. Trimming cost V 7 bases and J 1 base, with 10 bases left between them. The CDR3 consists of 14 residues. The CDR3 is CASKDFLNTGELFF. The CDR3 coding sequence is TGTGCCAGCAAGGACTTCCTGAACACCGGGGAGCTGTTTTTT.

The chain has TRBV29-1 and TRBJ1-1; 8 bases align to TRBD1. The germline gives CDR1 SQVTM, CDR2 ANQGSEA. This CDR3 has 13 amino acids. The trim removed 5 bases at V and 2 bases at J, leaving 4 bases unmatched. The CDR3 region has the DNA TGCAGCGTTTACCCAGGGGGCAACACTGAAGCTTTCTTT. Protein sequence: CSVYPGGNTEAFF.

This clone was seen a handful of times. The V and J genes are TRBV4-2 and TRBJ2-1, with D possibly matching TRBD2 (6 bases). Trimming pared 6 bases from V and 13 bases from J, leaving 16 bases between. This CDR3 has 12 residues. The germline gives CDR1 LGHNA, CDR2 YNFKEQ. CDR3 amino acids: CASSQTSGKQFF. The DNA of the CDR3 is TGTGCCAGCAGTCAGACTAGTGGGAAACAGTTCTTC.

This sequence joins TRBV7-9 and TRBJ2-7; D is perhaps TRBD2 (6 bases). CDR1 and CDR2 (germline): SEHNR, FQNEAQ (reference sequence). The CDR3 is 16 residues long. Trimming cost V 5 bases and J 2 bases, with 19 bases left between them. The CDR3 here is CASSPITGRGTYEQYF. The CDR3, as DNA: TGTGCCAGCAGCCCGATTACTGGGCGGGGAACCTACGAGCAGTACTTC.

The gene calls are TRBV7-8 and TRBJ2-7, with TRBD1 matching over 8 bases. The CDR3 is made up of 16 amino acids. Germline V gives CDR1 SGHVS, CDR2 FQNEAQ. The V and J ends lost 2 bases and 2 bases, in that order; junction bases with no gene match: 8. The CDR3 here is CASSLFRTGNPYEQYF. The CDR3 DNA sequence: TGTGCCAGCAGCTTATTTAGGACAGGGAATCCCTACGAGCAGTACTTC.

The J gene is TRBJ1-2, the V gene TRBV6-5, with 7 positions matching TRBD1. The CDR3 covers 14 residues. Germline values: CDR1 MNHEY, CDR2 SVGAGI. The ends lost 7 bases at V and 4 bases at J; junction bases unmatched: 9. CDR3 nucleotides: TGTGCCAGCACCGACGACAGGGTGACCTATGGCTACACCTTC. Encoded protein: CASTDDRVTYGYTF.

The chain links TRBV5-8 to TRBJ2-3, with 8 bases matching TRBD2. Germline lookup yields CDR1 SGHTS and CDR2 YDEGEE. V lost 1 base and J lost 5; bases outside the gene matches: 3. CDR3 size: 14 residues. The CDR3: CASSLRAGGDTQYF. In DNA, the CDR3 is TGTGCCAGCAGCTTGAGGGCGGGGGGAGATACGCAGTATTTT.

The V gene is TRBV4-2, the J gene TRBJ1-3, with 10 bases aligning to TRBD1. The J segment lost 0 bases and the V segment lost 8 bases, leaving 1 base of the junction unmatched. The CDR3 consists of 14 residues. Germline lookup yields CDR1 LGHNA and CDR2 YNFKEQ. The CDR3 protein is CASRDRGSGNTIYF. CDR3 coding DNA: TGTGCCAGCCGGGACAGGGGCTCTGGAAACACCATATATTTT.

This sequence joins TRBV6-6 and TRBJ2-2; tentative D call: TRBD2 (6 bases). Trimming shortened V by 6 bases and J by 8 bases, and 13 bases separated the two germline ends. Germline V gives CDR1 MNHNY, CDR2 SVGAGI (reference sequence). The CDR3 spans 13 residues. The CDR3 region has the DNA TGTGCCAGCAGAAAGGAGGGGAGAGGGGAGCTGTTTTTT. Translating it yields CASRKEGRGELFF.

V usage is TRBV28 and J usage is TRBJ1-2, with D perhaps matching TRBD1 (5 bases). Germline CDR1 is MDHEN and CDR2 is SYDVKM. There are 12 residues in the CDR3. V dropped 6 bases and J dropped 4 bases, with 9 bases sitting between them. CDR3: CASRYRTYGYTF. CDR3 sequence (DNA): TGTGCCAGCAGATACAGGACCTATGGCTACACCTTC.

The V and J genes are TRBV28 and TRBJ1-3, with a possible D match to TRBD1 (5 bases). Germline V gene lookup returns CDR1 MDHEN and CDR2 SYDVKM. Trimming cost V 7 bases and J 9 bases, with 16 bases left between them. CDR3 length: 13 amino acids. Written as DNA, the CDR3 is TGTGCCAGCAACCGGACCCCCGGGGGCACCATATATTTT. The encoded protein is CASNRTPGGTIYF.

This clone was counted a few times. The gene calls are TRBV10-2 and TRBJ2-7; TRBD1 matches at 8 bases. Germline V gives CDR1 WSHSY, CDR2 SAAADI. This CDR3 has 13 residues. After removal of 8 bases from V and 7 bases from J, the junction contained 10 bases not matched to a gene. The CDR3 DNA sequence: TGCGCCAGCGGTAGGGGACAGGCGTTGGAGCAGTACTTC. It yields the protein CASGRGQALEQYF.